A selection of T cell receptor beta chains follows, all from one sample in a study of T-cell reconstitution after alpha-beta-depleted transplantation in children. Via MiXCR, TCRdb re-called the PCR reads, giving one row per CDR3 protein. The sample shows about 980,000 distinct CDR3 sequences, roughly 29% of them seen only once. The material was PBMCs, mostly from graft donor cells, obtained 360 days after TCRalphabeta/CD19-depleted stem cell transplant. The receptors were sampled from a boy younger than two who had a stem cell transplant for SCID, so the T cells may come from the graft donor. CDR3s include the opening cysteine and the closing phenylalanine or tryptophan. A D gene is named only where the DNA matches it firmly. Size is stated for part of the rows, as once, few or many counts, or as a class when the clone is expanded.

few	NA	TRBV6-4	TRBJ2-2	TGTGCCAGCAGCCCCCGGGCCGCGACCGGGGAGCTGTTTTTT	CASSPRAATGELFF
NA	TRBD2	TRBV7-3	TRBJ2-2	TGTGCCAGCAGCTTAGGGCTAGCGGGGGTCTCCGGGGAGCTGTTTTTT	CASSLGLAGVSGELFF
NA	TRBD1	TRBV12-3/TRBV12-4	TRBJ2-7	TGTGCCAGCAGTGCCAGGGGGCCCTCCTACGAGCAGTACTTC	CASSARGPSYEQYF
many	TRBD1	TRBV4-3	TRBJ1-1	TGCGCCAGCAGCCCGACAGGGGGCCTTAACACTGAAGCTTTCTTT	CASSPTGGLNTEAFF
NA	TRBD2	TRBV20-1	TRBJ2-2	TGCAGTGCTAGAGATTCCCAGCGGGGGGTCCCCGGGGAGCTGTTTTTT	CSARDSQRGVPGELFF
many	NA	TRBV12-3/TRBV12-4	TRBJ1-1	TGTGCCAGCAGACGTGACGGCATGAACACTGAAGCTTTCTTT	CASRRDGMNTEAFF
NA	NA	TRBV24-1	TRBJ2-1	TGTGCCACCCGCCATCCAGACAGGATAGTCTACAATGAGCAGTTCTTC	CATRHPDRIVYNEQFF
few	TRBD2	TRBV6-5	TRBJ2-2	TGTGCCAGCCACATTAACCTAGCGGGGGGTCTCGGGGAGCTGTTTTTT	CASHINLAGGLGELFF
few	TRBD1	TRBV5-1	TRBJ1-1	TGCGCCAGCAGCACTTCGACAGGGATGAACACTGAAGCTTTCTTT	CASSTSTGMNTEAFF
NA	NA	TRBV20-1	TRBJ2-5	TGCAGTGCTAGCGTGCGGATACAAGAGACCCAGTACTTC	CSASVRIQETQYF
NA	TRBD2	TRBV7-8	TRBJ2-3	TGTGCCAGCAGCTCCCACCTAGCGGGGGTACCAGATACGCAGTATTTT	CASSSHLAGVPDTQYF
NA	NA	TRBV15	TRBJ2-2	TGTGCCACCAGCAGAGATCGGCTAGCGAACACCGGGGAGCTGTTTTTT	CATSRDRLANTGELFF
few	TRBD2	TRBV20-1	TRBJ2-7	TGCAGTGCTAGGACGGGACTAGCGGGGGGAACCTACGAGCAGTACTTC	CSARTGLAGGTYEQYF
NA	NA	TRBV19	TRBJ1-5	TGTGCCAGTAGTATTCTCGGTCAGCCCCAGCATTTT	CASSILGQPQHF
few	NA	TRBV12-3/TRBV12-4	TRBJ1-1	TGTGCCACGCGGGGGCAGATGAACACTGAAGCTTTCTTT	CATRGQMNTEAFF
NA	NA	TRBV5-5	TRBJ2-7	TGTGCCAGCAGCCGGCCGCGCTACGAGCAGTACTTC	CASSRPRYEQYF
many	TRBD1	TRBV4-2	TRBJ2-7	TGTGCCAGCAGCCAAGGAATTGACAGGGTCTACGAGCAGTACTTC	CASSQGIDRVYEQYF
few	TRBD1	TRBV4-1	TRBJ2-7	TGCGCCAGCAGCCTGGGACAGGGGGGTGGCGAGCAGTACTTC	CASSLGQGGGEQYF
few	NA	TRBV7-2	TRBJ2-1	TGTGCCAGCAGCCTCGGACGGAAGGGAGAGCAGTTCTTC	CASSLGRKGEQFF
NA	TRBD1	TRBV9	TRBJ1-2	TGTGCCAGCAGCATCGGACAGGGAAACTATGGCTACACCTTC	CASSIGQGNYGYTF
NA	NA	TRBV9	TRBJ1-3	TGTGCCAGCAGCGCAACAGGCCGACGCTCTGGAAACACCATATATTTT	CASSATGRRSGNTIYF
NA	NA	TRBV12-3/TRBV12-4	TRBJ2-5	TGTGCCAGCAGTTTAGCCCTCGTTCTGGTTTCGGAGACCCAGTACTTC	CASSLALVLVSETQYF
few	NA	TRBV28	TRBJ2-7	TGTGCCAGCAGCCCCCGACCGGGGGCTCCCTACGAGCAGTACTTC	CASSPRPGAPYEQYF
NA	NA	TRBV4-2	TRBJ1-1	TGTGCCAGCAGCCAAGGGGTACTTGAAGCTTTCTTT	CASSQGVLEAFF
NA	NA	TRBV2	TRBJ2-3	TGTGCCAGCCTTGCAGGGAGAGGGTACACAGATACGCAGTATTTT	CASLAGRGYTDTQYF
many	NA	TRBV4-2	TRBJ2-6	TGTGCCAGCAGCCAACGGTACCGCACCCTTTCTGGGGCCAACGTCCTGACTTTC	CASSQRYRTLSGANVLTF
NA	NA	TRBV6-5	TRBJ2-6	TGTGCCAGCAGTTACACACGACCTGGGGGTTCCGGGGCCAACGTCCTGACTTTC	CASSYTRPGGSGANVLTF
NA	NA	TRBV28	TRBJ1-2	TGTGCCAGCAGTGCCGTGGAAAAGGGGTGGGTTTATGGCTACACCTTC	CASSAVEKGWVYGYTF
NA	NA	TRBV6-1	TRBJ2-7	TGTGCCAGCACCGCCGGGACGGGGCCTAGAGAGCAGTACTTC	CASTAGTGPREQYF
NA	NA	TRBV5-1	TRBJ1-2	TGCGCCAGCAGCTCCCAACTCGACAGAGGCTATGGCTACACCTTC	CASSSQLDRGYGYTF
NA	NA	TRBV27	TRBJ2-5	TGTGCCAGCAGTTTATCTGGGACGCTGGAGACCCAGTACTTC	CASSLSGTLETQYF
few	NA	TRBV12-3/TRBV12-4	TRBJ2-7	TGTGCCAGCACCCCAGGGGTTAGGTACGAGCAGTACTTC	CASTPGVRYEQYF
many	NA	TRBV27	TRBJ2-5	TGTGCCAGCAGCTTGTCCAGTCAAGAGACCCAGTACTTC	CASSLSSQETQYF
few	NA	TRBV28	TRBJ2-5	TGTGCCAGCAGGGTCCCGTCGGGGGCCCAGTACTTC	CASRVPSGAQYF
NA	NA	TRBV6-5	TRBJ1-1	TGTGCCAGCAGTTACGAAGGCAGACCGAACACTGAAGCTTTCTTT	CASSYEGRPNTEAFF
few	NA	TRBV5-1	TRBJ1-6	TGCGCCAGCAGCTTCTCCACCGGGTCGAATTCACCCCTCCACTTT	CASSFSTGSNSPLHF
few	NA	TRBV2	TRBJ1-3	TGTGCCAGCTGGGCCGGTATCTCTGGAAACACCATATATTTT	CASWAGISGNTIYF
NA	NA	TRBV27	TRBJ2-7	TGTGCCAGCAGTTCTCCGGGACGGACATACGAGCAGTACTTC	CASSSPGRTYEQYF
NA	TRBD1	TRBV20-1	TRBJ2-4	TGCAGTGCTCGCCCGCCCGGGACAGGGGGTATAAGCCGTCAGTACTTC	CSARPPGTGGISRQYF
NA	TRBD1	TRBV12-3/TRBV12-4	TRBJ1-4	TGTGCCAGCAGTTCCCACAGGGGGTCTAATGAAAAACTGTTTTTT	CASSSHRGSNEKLFF
NA	TRBD2	TRBV7-2	TRBJ2-3	TGTGCCAGCAGCCGCCGAACCGGGGGGGCAGATACGCAGTATTTT	CASSRRTGGADTQYF
NA	NA	TRBV20-1	TRBJ2-7	TGCAGTGCGGCTCCCCGCAATCCTTCCTACGAGCAGTACTTC	CSAAPRNPSYEQYF
NA	NA	TRBV29-1	TRBJ1-1	TGCAGCGGCCGGGGGGTTACTGAAGCTTTCTTT	CSGRGVTEAFF
NA	TRBD1	TRBV28	TRBJ1-5	TGTGCCAGCAGGACCGGGACAGGGGGCTTTCAGCCCCAGCATTTT	CASRTGTGGFQPQHF
NA	TRBD1	TRBV18	TRBJ2-1	TGTGCCAGCTCACCTCGGGACAGCCGGGCTTCTGAGCAGTTCTTC	CASSPRDSRASEQFF
NA	TRBD1	TRBV28	TRBJ2-7	TGTGCCAGCAGTTTACAGGGGACAGGGTTCTACGAGCAGTACTTC	CASSLQGTGFYEQYF
once	NA	TRBV2	TRBJ2-5	TGTGCCAGCAATCCCGGGCACCAGTACTTC	CASNPGHQYF
NA	TRBD1	TRBV7-9	TRBJ1-1	TGTGCCAGCAGCCCCGGGACAGCAGCGAACACTGAAGCTTTCTTT	CASSPGTAANTEAFF
NA	TRBD2	TRBV7-2	TRBJ2-5	TGTGCCAGCAGCTCTAGACTAGCGGGGGGACAAGAGACCCAGTACTTC	CASSSRLAGGQETQYF
NA	NA	TRBV15	TRBJ1-4	TGTGCCACCAGCAGAGCAAGAGGGGGAGCTAATGAAAAACTGTTTTTT	CATSRARGGANEKLFF
few	NA	TRBV9	TRBJ2-2	TGTGCCAGCAGCTCTAGACAGGGAGGGTGGCCCGGGGAGCTGTTTTTT	CASSSRQGGWPGELFF